This T cell receptor (beta chain) stems from a study of early T cells in non-severe SARS-CoV-2 infection. Overall study context: Chains stayed unpaired after sequencing of bulk RNA from unsorted whole blood.

The CDR3 contains 17 residues. The V and J ends lost 2 bases and 6 bases, in that order; junction bases with no gene match: 12. The V gene's germline CDR1 is SEHNR and CDR2 FQNEAQ (reference sequence). The library protocol tagged individual cDNA molecules with unique molecular identifiers. TCRdb reanalysed the 5' RACE reads using MiXCR and keeps one entry per CDR3 protein. The table has approximately 74,000 distinct CDR3 sequences, around 14% seen once. Findings and limits, study-wide: Anti-spike CD8 responses were favored in VDJdb matching, and private and CD4 specificities were missed.

This clonotype was picked up many times. What it recognizes is unknown. This sequence joins TRBV7-9 and TRBJ2-4; 8 bases line up with TRBD1. This TCR came from an adult who was a healthcare worker with PCR-confirmed SARS-CoV-2 infection or an uninfected control (not recorded which). The sequenced sample was whole blood. The CDR3 DNA sequence: TGTGCCAGCAGCTTACTCGCCGGACAGGGAGGAGGAAACATTCAGTACTTC. Protein: CASSLLAGQGGGNIQYF.